A single sample is the source of the 10 T cell receptor beta chains below, sequenced in a study of T cells in women clearing cervical HPV infection (dated by TCRdb to about 2018). The library was made by the immunoSEQ multiplex PCR assay. What TCRdb holds here is the immuneACCESS table cut down to in-frame rearrangements. Part of the clones is not present; checked against another copy, under half of the missing clones reflect an unresolved V gene, and the others are unexplained. The sample has under 30,000 clones on record. Of the sample, 5% to 8.5% is held by the ten largest clones. The sample was blood buffy coat. The receptors shown here come from a woman aged 18 to 69 with a cervical HPV16 infection that either progressed to CIN3+ or cleared (not recorded which).

As concerns this clone: The read terminates 3 residues before the CDR3 end, so the remaining end is supplied by the germline J gene. V gene TRBV30 combines with J gene TRBJ1-1; 7 bases map to TRBD1. CDR3 length equals 15 residues. V was clipped by 1 base and J by 1 base; unmatched bases: 6. Germline V lookup: CDR1 GTSNPN, CDR2 SVGIG (reference sequence). Partial CDR3 DNA: TGTGCCTGGAGTGCCGTTGGGACAGCGAACACTGAA. The encoded protein is CAWSAVGTANTE. The entire CDR3 protein is CAWSAVGTANTEAFF.

As regards this clone: The read is 3 residues too short to cover the CDR3 end, so that end is filled in from the germline J gene. The chain recombines TRBV18 with TRBJ2-3, with D possibly being TRBD1 or TRBD2 (7 bases each). Per the germline V gene, CDR1 is KGHSH and CDR2 is LQKENI. The CDR3 runs to 14 residues. CDR3 residues: CASSPETGRVTQYF. Incomplete CDR3 DNA: TGTGCCAGCTCACCGGAGACAGGGAGGGTGACG.

Concerning this clone itself: The CDR3 end lies 3 residues beyond the end of the read and is filled in from the germline J gene. The V call is TRBV30, the J call TRBJ2-3, with D perhaps matching TRBD2 (5 bases). The CDR3 is 14 amino acids. Germline CDR1 reads GTSNPN; CDR2 reads SVGIG (reference sequence). V lost 2 bases, J lost 2 bases, and 11 bases lay in between. The sequenced part of the CDR3 DNA is TGTGCCTGGAGTCCCCCGGGGTTCACAGATACG. Amino acids: CAWSPPGFTDT. The CDR3 reads in full as CAWSPPGFTDTQYF.

As concerns this clone: The read finishes 3 residues shy of the CDR3 end, and the germline J gene is used to complete it. This chain connects TRBV5-1 to TRBJ2-7, with 12 bases lining up with TRBD2. The germline gives CDR1 SGHRS, CDR2 YFSETQ. Trimming took 4 bases from V and 6 from J; bases not matched to a gene: 11. This CDR3 is 16 amino acids long. CDR3 DNA, as far as it was read: TGCGCCAGCAGCAAACTAGCGGGAGGTGGAAGGGGCGAG. This translates into CASSKLAGGGRGE. The entire CDR3 protein is CASSKLAGGGRGEQYF.

A note on this clone: The read is 3 residues too short to cover the CDR3 end, so that end is filled in from the germline J gene. The V and J genes are TRBV19 and TRBJ2-3; D might be TRBD1 (5 bases). The CDR3 runs to 13 residues. Germline CDR1 is LNHDA and CDR2 is SQIVND (reference sequence). V dropped 7 bases and J dropped 4 bases, with 12 bases sitting between them. The DNA read from the CDR3 is TGTGCCAGTAAACAGGCGGTCGCAGATACG. Its protein is CASKQAVADT. The full CDR3 protein is CASKQAVADTQYF.

The covered CDR3 bases are TGTGCCAGCAGCCTTGGGGGGTACAATGAG. Amino acids: CASSLGGYNE. The whole CDR3 sequence is CASSLGGYNEQFF. The rearrangement links TRBV11-2 to TRBJ2-1; weak D call: TRBD2 (6 bases). The read ends 3 residues shy of where the CDR3 ends; the end is completed using the germline J gene. V shed 5 bases and J shed 4 bases, with 9 bases lying between them. The germline gives CDR1 SGHAT, CDR2 FQNNGV. This CDR3 contains 13 residues. The entire variable domain, with the rest obtained from reference TRBV11-2 and TRBJ2-1, is as follows: EAGVAQSPRYKIIEKRQSVAFWCNPISGHATLYWYQQILGQGPKLLIQFQNNGVVDDSQLPKDRFSAERLKGVDSTLKIQPAKLEDSAVYLCASSLGGYNEQFFGPGTRLTVL.

Comment on this clone: Read sequence stops 3 residues before the CDR3 end, and the germline J gene provides the missing end. J is TRBJ1-4 and V is TRBV5-5; TRBD1 might be the D (6 bases). Germline CDR1 reads SGHKS; CDR2 reads YYEKEE (reference sequence). The CDR3 covers 15 residues. V lost 4 bases and J lost 6, with 16 bases in between. The CDR3 loop is CASSPWTEGDEKLFF. The part of the CDR3 DNA that was read is TGTGCCAGCAGCCCATGGACAGAGGGAGATGAAAAA.

Comment on this clone: The CDR3 extends 3 residues past the end of the read, so its final part is completed from the germline J gene. The rearrangement uses TRBV30 and TRBJ2-7; maybe TRBD1 (5 bases). Trimming shortened V by 2 bases and J by 4 bases, and 6 bases separated the two germline ends. The CDR3 is 11 amino acids. Germline loops: CDR1 GTSNPN, CDR2 SVGIG (reference sequence). CDR3 sequence: CAWSQGYEQYF. The DNA read from the CDR3 is TGTGCCTGGAGTCAGGGATACGAG.

Remarks on this clone: The missing CDR3 end, 3 residues past where the read stops, is filled in from the germline J gene. The chain recombines TRBV7-2 with TRBJ2-1; TRBD2 agrees at 9 bases. The CDR3 spans 15 residues. CDR1 and CDR2 from the germline V gene are SGHTA and FQGNSA. The V segment lost 3 bases and the J segment 2 bases; nucleotides outside the gene matches: 2. The CDR3 is CASSLAGGAYNEQFF. CDR3 DNA (partial): TGTGCCAGCAGCTTGGCGGGGGGGGCCTACAATGAG.

As concerns this clone: The read is 3 residues too short to cover the CDR3 end, so that end is filled in from the germline J gene. The rearrangement uses TRBV6-2 or TRBV6-3 and TRBJ2-3; D possibly corresponds to TRBD1 (5 bases). This CDR3 is built from 14 residues. The germline V gene encodes CDR1 MNHEY and CDR2 SVGEGT. The CDR3 sequence: CASRGRAQDQPQYF. Partial CDR3 DNA: TGTGCCAGCAGGGGCAGGGCCCAGGATCAGCCG.